The 32 T cell receptor beta chains presented below share a single source sample, sequenced in a study of regulatory T cells in long-lasting Graves disease. The sample's time point: newly diagnosed GD, antithyroid drugs for less than 3 months. After RNA was extracted from PBMCs, the TCR library was made from it. Arm-PCR of CDR3 regions and iRepertoire HTBI primers were the basis on which TCR beta libraries were built. TCRdb recomputed calls from the multiplex PCR reads with MiXCR, one row per CDR3 protein. The sample lists approximately 490,000 distinct CDR3 sequences, 15% to 20% seen once, with 10% to 15% in the top ten. Separately, the same data were catalogued under a study of T cells in Graves' hyperthyroidism and ophthalmopathy.

Sequenced material: peripheral blood mononuclear cells (PBMCs), taken at new diagnosis, from a patient treated with antithyroid drugs. These TCRs come from a man aged 35 to 55 with Graves disease.

This clonotype was seen only a few times. This may be a read error: a much more frequent sequence differs by one nucleotide. The chain has TRBV12-3 or TRBV12-4 and TRBJ1-2; D gene ambiguous. The CDR3 totals 13 residues. V was pared by 1 base and J by 2 bases, with 5 bases between. CDR3 coding DNA: TGTGCCAGCAGTTTAGGGGAGAACTATGGCTACACCTTC. As protein: CASSLGENYGYTF.

This clonotype was observed many times. The rearrangement joins TRBV27 to TRBJ2-7; 7 bases are shared with TRBD2. CDR1 is MNHEY, CDR2 SMNVEV, per germline (reference sequence). J gave up 9 bases and V 3 bases, and 14 bases lay outside the gene matches. The CDR3 is made up of 15 amino acids. The CDR3 bases are TGTGCCAGCAGTTTTTTCCGGGAGGTAGCTCTCGGGCAGTACTTC. Translated, it gives CASSFFREVALGQYF.

This clonotype showed up just a few times. The genes are TRBV12-3 or TRBV12-4 and TRBJ1-5; D not certain. The V gene lost 2 bases and the J gene lost 3 bases, with 11 bases spanning the gap. The CDR3 sequence is 15 residues long. CDR3 in DNA: TGTGCCAGCAGTTTAAGGGCGATAGACAATCAGCCCCAGCATTTT. Its translation is CASSLRAIDNQPQHF.

This clonotype was found a few times. This chain links TRBV29-1 with TRBJ1-2; TRBD1 matches at 8 bases. Germline V gives CDR1 SQVTM, CDR2 ANQGSEA. V lost 2 bases to trimming and J lost 8 bases; unmatched junction nucleotides: 4. The CDR3 consists of 12 residues. The CDR3 loop reads CSVELQGVGYTF. The CDR3 nucleotides are TGCAGCGTTGAACTACAGGGGGTCGGCTACACCTTC. Using reference TRBV29-1 and TRBJ1-2 for the parts outside the CDR3, the full variable domain is SAVISQKPSRDICQRGTSLTIQCQVDSQVTMMFWYRQQPGQSLTLIATANQGSEATYESGFVIDKFPISRPNLTFSTLTVSNMSPEDSSIYLCSVELQGVGYTFGSGTRLTVV.

This clonotype was seen repeatedly, ten times or more. This sequence joins TRBV5-1 and TRBJ2-1, with 8 bases identical to TRBD2. V trimming: 0 bases; J trimming: 7 bases; junction bases outside the gene matches: 6. The CDR3 has 15 amino acids. The germline V gene encodes CDR1 SGHRS and CDR2 YFSETQ. The CDR3 loop is CASSLGSGRANEQFF. DNA for the CDR3: TGCGCCAGCAGCTTGGGGAGCGGGAGAGCAAATGAGCAGTTCTTC.

The chain is built from TRBV25-1 and TRBJ1-3, with a weak D call TRBD1 (5 bases). Trimming took off 1 base at V and 0 bases at J, with 13 bases between the two ends. The CDR3 is 17 residues long. Germline loops: CDR1 MGHDK, CDR2 SYGVNS. CDR3 bases: TGTGCCAGCAGTGAATCTCGAGGACATTTCTCTGGAAACACCATATATTTT. It codes for CASSESRGHFSGNTIYF.

This clonotype was seen more than once but under ten times. The chain employs TRBV29-1 and TRBJ2-5; weak D call: TRBD2 (6 bases). The CDR3 is 12 residues long. V was trimmed by 3 bases and J by 3 bases, leaving 8 bases between them. Germline CDR1 is SQVTM and CDR2 is ANQGSEA. The CDR3 protein is CSVDSGEETQYF. CDR3 sequence (DNA): TGCAGCGTTGATTCGGGGGAAGAGACCCAGTACTTC.

There are many counts of this clonotype. V is TRBV5-1 and J is TRBJ2-1; 10 nucleotides match TRBD2. Germline V gives CDR1 SGHRS, CDR2 YFSETQ. Trimming at V came to 2 bases and at J to 1 base, leaving 3 bases not matched to a gene. This CDR3 comprises 16 residues. The CDR3 DNA follows: TGCGCCAGCAGCTTCGGGGGACTAGCGTCCTACAATGAGCAGTTCTTC. As protein: CASSFGGLASYNEQFF.

This clonotype was observed many times. This chain connects TRBV13 to TRBJ2-1; D might be TRBD2 (6 bases). The CDR3 consists of 15 residues. V lost 5 bases, J lost 3 bases, and 14 bases lay in between. The V gene's germline CDR1 is PRHDT and CDR2 FYEKMQ (reference sequence). CDR3 sequence: CASSRGGAIYNEQFF. The CDR3 DNA is TGTGCCAGCAGCCGTGGAGGGGCAATCTACAATGAGCAGTTCTTC.

To note about this clonotype: Since a much larger clone is just one base distant, this may be a read error. The V gene is TRBV9, the J gene TRBJ2-7; 9 bases agree with TRBD2. Germline CDR1 reads SGDLS; CDR2 reads YYNGEE. The CDR3 is made up of 15 amino acids. The CDR3 is CASSVGTSANYEQCF. CDR3 DNA: TGTGCCAGCAGCGTAGGGACTAGCGCAAACTACGAGCAGTGCTTC.

This clonotype was recorded many times. The chain links TRBV24-1 to TRBJ2-7, with TRBD1 identical over 12 bases. The CDR3 is made up of 18 amino acids. J lost 3 bases, V lost 9 bases, and 17 bases had no gene match. Per the germline V gene, CDR1 is KGHDR and CDR2 is SFDVKD. The CDR3 nucleotides read TGTGCCACCGAGGCCCCGGGGACAGGGGGCGCGTTTTGCTACGAGCAGTACTTC. Its translation is CATEAPGTGGAFCYEQYF.

This clonotype was observed at least ten times. The rearrangement joins TRBV2 to TRBJ1-2; no firm D call. Looked up from germline, CDR1 is SNHLY and CDR2 is FYNNEI. The V end was cut by 4 bases, the J end by 3 bases, with 9 bases between. CDR3 size: 13 residues. CDR3 bases: TGTGCCAGCAGTGTGGGCCCAGACTATGGCTACACCTTC. Translation gives CASSVGPDYGYTF.

In this sample, this clonotype turned up many times. The V call is TRBV11-3, the J call TRBJ1-6; D is uncertain. The CDR3 totals 16 residues. Germline V lookup: CDR1 SGHNT, CDR2 YENEEA. Trimming took off 2 bases at V and 0 bases at J, with 8 bases between the two ends. The CDR3 DNA sequence: TGTGCCAGCAGCTTAAGGAGGAGCTCCTATAATTCACCCCTCCACTTT. This sequence encodes CASSLRRSSYNSPLHF.

J is TRBJ2-5 and V is TRBV7-9; 8 nucleotides match TRBD1. Germline CDR1 and CDR2: SEHNR and FQNEAQ (reference sequence). Losses at the gene ends were 4 bases for V and 5 bases for J; bases not matched to a gene: 6. The CDR3 loop spans 14 amino acids. The CDR3 bases are TGTGCCAGCAGCTCGCAGGGGGCCCTGGAGACCCAGTACTTC. Translation: CASSSQGALETQYF.

V and J are TRBV12-3 or TRBV12-4 and TRBJ2-1; maybe TRBD2 (6 bases). The ends were cut back, 10 bases at V and 8 bases at J, with 12 bases in the middle. The CDR3 sequence is 11 residues long. In nucleotides, the CDR3 is TGTGCCACCCAGGGAGGCCATGAGCAGTTCTTC. This translates into CATQGGHEQFF.

Ten or more counts support this clonotype. J is TRBJ2-5 and V is TRBV4-1; no firm D call. Germline V CDR1 and CDR2: MGHRA, YSYEKL. V lost 1 base, J lost 5 bases, and 8 bases lay in between. The CDR3 has 13 amino acids. The CDR3 loop is CASSQVRAETQYF. CDR3 nucleotides: TGCGCCAGCAGCCAAGTTCGGGCGGAGACCCAGTACTTC.

This clonotype was recorded many times. The chain carries TRBV30 and TRBJ1-1; D is perhaps TRBD1 (5 bases). The V and J ends lost 2 bases and 0 bases respectively, with 10 bases between them. Germline V gene lookup returns CDR1 GTSNPN and CDR2 SVGIG (reference sequence). The CDR3 is 14 amino acids. CDR3 bases: TGTGCCTGGAGTCCGGGGCAAGTGAACACTGAAGCTTTCTTT. This gives the protein CAWSPGQVNTEAFF.

The genes are TRBV13 and TRBJ1-2; D is undetermined. This CDR3 comprises 11 residues. Germline V gene data show CDR1 as PRHDT and CDR2 as FYEKMQ (reference sequence). The V end lost 1 base, the J end lost 13 bases, and 10 bases lay between the germline ends. The CDR3 bases are TGTGCCAGCAGCTTAGACGTTGCGGTCACCTTC. Encoded protein: CASSLDVAVTF.

This clonotype was counted ten times or more. The V and J genes are TRBV6-1 and TRBJ2-5; tentative D call: TRBD2 (5 bases). The germline V gene has CDR1 MNHNS and CDR2 SASEGT. The CDR3 has 14 amino acids. V was pared by 6 bases and J by 2 bases, with 13 bases between. CDR3 in amino acids: CASRIVGEQETQYF. The CDR3, as DNA: TGTGCCAGCAGAATTGTTGGGGAGCAAGAGACCCAGTACTTC.

This clonotype has a handful of counts. The chain links TRBV10-3 to TRBJ1-5, with D possibly being TRBD1 (5 bases). V lost 0 bases, J lost 0 bases, and 9 bases lay in between. Germline V gives CDR1 ENHRY, CDR2 SYGVKD. This CDR3 comprises 16 residues. This CDR3 is CAISESGHHSNQPQHF. CDR3 bases: TGTGCCATCAGTGAGTCTGGACATCATAGCAATCAGCCCCAGCATTTT.

About this clonotype: This could be a read error, since a much larger clone is one nucleotide away. This sequence joins TRBV5-1 and TRBJ1-4; 11 nucleotides agree with TRBD1. Germline V gives CDR1 SGHRS, CDR2 YFSETQ. This CDR3 region has 14 residues. The CDR3 region is CASSWGQGGEKPFF. CDR3 bases: TGCGCCAGCAGCTGGGGACAGGGGGGTGAAAAACCGTTTTTT.

This clonotype was counted at least ten times. The chain uses TRBV10-2 and TRBJ1-2, with a possible D match to TRBD1 (6 bases). The CDR3 has 13 residues. The ends were cut back, 8 bases at V and 1 base at J, with 11 bases in the middle. Looked up from germline, CDR1 is WSHSY and CDR2 is SAAADI. CDR3 amino acids: CASGGQNNYGYTF. CDR3 DNA: TGCGCCAGCGGAGGACAGAATAACTATGGCTACACCTTC.

This clonotype has a count of ten or more. The J gene is TRBJ2-7, the V gene TRBV5-1; possibly TRBD1 for D (6 bases). Germline V gene data show CDR1 as SGHRS and CDR2 as YFSETQ. Trimming cost V 2 bases and J 5 bases, with 11 bases left between them. The CDR3 runs to 13 residues. The CDR3 protein is CASSFAGANEQYF. The CDR3 DNA is TGCGCCAGCAGCTTTGCAGGGGCCAACGAGCAGTACTTC.

This clonotype was counted ten times or more. V is TRBV20-1 and J is TRBJ2-1; 13 bases align to TRBD2. The V gene end was trimmed by 3 bases and the J gene end by 8 bases; junction bases not matched to a gene: 7. The CDR3 has 15 residues. CDR1 DFQATT and CDR2 SNEGSKA come from the germline V gene (reference sequence). The CDR3 coding sequence is TGCAGTGCTAGGTCCGGGACTAGCGGGAAATATGAGCAGTTCTTC. The encoded protein is CSARSGTSGKYEQFF.

Regarding this clonotype: A much larger clone sits a single nucleotide away, making a read error possible. The chain is built from TRBV2 and TRBJ2-1, with 9 bases aligning to TRBD2. CDR3 size: 13 residues. V dropped 4 bases and J dropped 10; count of bases not matched to a gene: 5. From germline, CDR1 is SNHLY and CDR2 FYNNEI. As DNA, the CDR3 is TGTGCCAGCAGTGCAGCGGGAGGACAAGAGCAGTTCTTC. This translates into CASSAAGGQEQFF.

This clonotype was seen ten or more times. The chain links TRBV5-1 to TRBJ2-7; the D gene is possibly TRBD2 (5 bases). Trimming pared 5 bases from V and 7 bases from J, leaving 13 bases between. Germline V lookup: CDR1 SGHRS, CDR2 YFSETQ. This CDR3 region has 12 residues. The CDR3 is CASRMGSGEQYF. CDR3 sequence (DNA): TGCGCCAGCAGGATGGGTTCGGGGGAGCAGTACTTC. Together with reference TRBV5-1 and TRBJ2-7, the CDR3 gives the full variable domain: KAGVTQTPRYLIKTRGQQVTLSCSPISGHRSVSWYQQTPGQGLQFLFEYFSETQRNKGNFPGRFSGRQFSNSRSEMNVSTLELGDSALYLCASRMGSGEQYFGPGTRLTVT.

The chain has TRBV5-1 and TRBJ2-7, with 8 bases matching TRBD1. Germline-derived CDR1 and CDR2 are SGHRS and YFSETQ. J lost 3 bases, V lost 0 bases, and 14 bases had no gene match. This CDR3 has 18 residues. DNA of the CDR3: TGCGCCAGCAGCTTGGTAAACCTCCGGGACAGGCGCTTCTACGAGCAGTACTTC. It codes for CASSLVNLRDRRFYEQYF.

This clonotype was observed a handful of times. The chain recombines TRBV29-1 with TRBJ2-7; 7 nucleotides align to TRBD2. After removal of 8 bases from V and 0 bases from J, the junction contained 7 bases not matched to a gene. Germline assignment: CDR1 SQVTM and CDR2 ANQGSEA. The CDR3 runs 13 residues. The CDR3: CSSASGPSYEQYF. For the CDR3, the DNA is TGCAGCAGCGCTAGCGGACCCTCCTACGAGCAGTACTTC.

This clonotype was recorded many times. The chain couples TRBV20-1 to TRBJ1-2; D not resolved. The ends were cut back, 0 bases at V and 7 bases at J, with 12 bases in the middle. Germline V lookup: CDR1 DFQATT, CDR2 SNEGSKA (reference sequence). The CDR3 spans 13 residues. The CDR3 here is CSARDQAGFGYTF. Written as DNA, the CDR3 is TGCAGTGCTAGAGATCAGGCAGGATTTGGCTACACCTTC.

This clonotype was recorded at least ten times. This chain links TRBV7-8 with TRBJ2-7; D might be TRBD1 or TRBD2, each matching 5 bases. The CDR3 spans 12 residues. CDR1 SGHVS and CDR2 FQNEAQ come from the germline V gene. Trimming stripped 4 bases from V and 3 bases from J, with 7 bases between. The CDR3 spells CASSWDGYEQYF. As DNA, the CDR3 is TGTGCCAGCAGCTGGGACGGCTACGAGCAGTACTTC.

The sample holds many counts of this clonotype. The chain recombines TRBV11-1 with TRBJ2-1; D remains unclear. V lost 5 bases to trimming and J lost 3 bases, with 11 bases between them. CDR3 length equals 14 residues. Germline V gives CDR1 SGHAT, CDR2 FQDESV (reference sequence). CDR3: CASSPFGLYNEQFF. CDR3 DNA: TGTGCCAGCAGCCCTTTCGGCCTCTACAATGAGCAGTTCTTC.

This chain connects TRBV12-3 or TRBV12-4 to TRBJ1-1; 7 bases are shared with TRBD1. Trimming removed 10 bases from V and 3 bases from J; junction bases left unmatched: 23. There are 18 residues in the CDR3. CDR3 in amino acids: CATMGPPLTGRGDTEAFF. CDR3 in DNA: TGTGCCACTATGGGACCCCCCTTGACAGGGCGGGGGGACACTGAAGCTTTCTTT.